The TCR beta chain under discussion was sequenced for a study of CD8+CD57+ T cells in acquired aplastic anemia (dated by TCRdb to 2017 to 2018). In terms of the full investigation: DNA extracted from sorted CD4+ and CD8+ cells had a mean of around 3.3 ug, with a range of about 0.19 to 27.4 ug. On the study overall, not on this receptor specifically: About 29 CD8+ CDR3 sequences were found to be shared between patients and controls, but these sequences appeared to be highly expressed in patients and within the immunodominant clones of the patients. No significant difference in CD8+ Simpson's diversity was found between patients and healthy controls (P=0.060).

Trimming costs V 0 bases and J 1 base, and their ends lie 13 bases apart. The CDR3 starts with the cysteine, ends with the phenylalanine, and has 16 residues. Only CDR3 DNA remains: 48 bases, in frame from the first base. For CDR1 and CDR2, the germline V gene lists SNHLY and FYNNEI. As to this clonotype: Its antigen is currently not known. Base qualities are not at hand, and no much larger clone is one base apart.

TCR repertoires of sorted CD4+ and CD8+ blood T cells from severe aplastic anemia patients and healthy subjects were deep-sequenced in the study. Ficoll-Paque density gradient centrifugation was used to isolate peripheral blood mononuclear cells. Before DNA extraction, CD4+ and CD8+ T cells were sorted with FACS or magnetic beads. Genomic DNA was used as template for profiling of TCR beta VDJ combinations and CDR3 sequences. An Illumina HiSeq 2000 was used for TCR repertoire sequencing. The authors' analysis ran thus. TRBV/TRBJ rearrangement plots, CDR3 size and DJ length profiles, and Simpson's diversity index were used to assess repertoires. Whichever DNA sequence was most abundant in the deep sequencing data was defined as the immunodominant clone. CDR3 amino acid sequences were checked for sharing across subjects and were also compared against the VDJdb database and published repertoires. The public reads were reanalyzed by TCRdb: fastp trimming at Q25, MiXCR alignment, in-frame beta chains only. Each record represents a unique CDR3 protein, reported with the most common genes and DNA among its rows. In this record, the V and J calls reflect TCRdb's handling and not the investigators' own analysis. Within this sample are about 190,000 distinct CDR3 sequences, with roughly 64% of them counted one time only. The ten largest clones represent about 43% of the sample.

The sequencing input was sorted CD4+, CD8+, or CD8+CD57+ T cells (not recorded which) from PBMCs. This receptor was obtained from a human donor with severe aplastic anemia or a healthy control (not recorded which). Recombination linked TRBV2 to TRBJ2-7; matching of 6 bases hints at TRBD1 as the D gene. The DNA sequence reads TGTGCCAGCAGTGAAGCACAGGGCCTCATTTCCTACGAGCAGTACTTC. It is translated as CASSEAQGLISYEQYF. Reference TRBV2 and TRBJ2-7 genes cover what lies past the CDR3, so the full variable domain is EPEVTQTPSHQVTQMGQEVILRCVPISNHLYFYWYRQILGQKVEFLVSFYNNEISEKSEIFDDQFSVERPDGSNFTLKIRSTKLEDSAMYFCASSEAQGLISYEQYFGPGTRLTVT.